The rows below give T cell receptor beta chains drawn from one sample of a study of technical replicates of blood from four donors. This table comes from immunoSEQ multiplex PCR, and its TCRdb copy is limited to in-frame clones, with some not included. The sample carries tens of thousands of clones, over 75% recorded once. The sequencing sample was made of PBMCs. The source is a human donor in good health. Some clones in this sample may be carry-over from other donors' samples. The CDR3 runs from the conserved cysteine through the conserved F or W. Fields, in order: D gene, J gene, clone size, V gene, CDR3 protein, CDR3 DNA. The D gene is left open where the match is weak. Some rows mark clone size as missing; the rest say once, few, many or name a class of expanded clone.

D gene: TRBD2
J gene: TRBJ2-1
clone size: NA
V gene: TRBV2
CDR3 protein: CASLLAGGGEQFF
CDR3 DNA: TGTGCCAGCTTGCTAGCGGGGGGGGGTGAGCAGTTCTTC

D gene: NA
J gene: TRBJ1-4
clone size: NA
V gene: TRBV5-1
CDR3 protein: CASIGAVTNEKLFF
CDR3 DNA: TGCGCCAGCATTGGGGCGGTTACTAATGAAAAACTGTTTTTT

D gene: NA
J gene: TRBJ2-2
clone size: NA
V gene: TRBV2
CDR3 protein: CASNFRLANTGELFF
CDR3 DNA: TGTGCCAGCAACTTCAGGCTAGCTAACACCGGGGAGCTGTTTTTT

D gene: NA
J gene: TRBJ1-2
clone size: NA
V gene: TRBV7-9
CDR3 protein: CASSPDYGYTF
CDR3 DNA: TGTGCCAGCAGCCCAGACTATGGCTACACCTTC

D gene: TRBD1
J gene: TRBJ2-7
clone size: NA
V gene: TRBV19
CDR3 protein: CASRRGTGPGGEQYF
CDR3 DNA: TGTGCCAGTAGACGGGGGACAGGCCCAGGTGGGGAGCAGTACTTC

D gene: TRBD1
J gene: TRBJ1-2
clone size: once
V gene: TRBV18
CDR3 protein: CASSPDRTYGYTF
CDR3 DNA: TGTGCCAGCTCCCCGGACAGGACCTATGGCTACACCTTC

D gene: TRBD1
J gene: TRBJ1-2
clone size: NA
V gene: TRBV19
CDR3 protein: CASSPGDRPYGYTF
CDR3 DNA: TGTGCCAGTAGTCCGGGGGACAGACCATATGGCTACACCTTC

D gene: NA
J gene: TRBJ1-1
clone size: NA
V gene: TRBV7-9
CDR3 protein: CASTENRGTEAFF
CDR3 DNA: TGTGCCAGCACCGAAAACCGGGGCACTGAAGCTTTCTTT

D gene: NA
J gene: TRBJ1-1
clone size: NA
V gene: TRBV6-7
CDR3 protein: CASSYSKSEAFF
CDR3 DNA: TGTGCCAGCAGTTACTCGAAAAGCGAAGCTTTCTTT

D gene: NA
J gene: TRBJ1-2
clone size: NA
V gene: TRBV2
CDR3 protein: CASRTGPGYTF
CDR3 DNA: TGTGCCAGCAGGACAGGACCTGGCTACACCTTC

D gene: NA
J gene: TRBJ1-6
clone size: NA
V gene: TRBV4-3
CDR3 protein: CASSQDTWRGLRSPLHF
CDR3 DNA: TGCGCCAGCAGCCAAGATACGTGGCGGGGGCTAAGGTCACCCCTCCACTTT

D gene: NA
J gene: TRBJ2-2
clone size: NA
V gene: TRBV6-1
CDR3 protein: CASSETGLAGELFF
CDR3 DNA: TGTGCCAGCAGTGAAACAGGTTTGGCCGGGGAGCTGTTTTTT

D gene: NA
J gene: TRBJ1-6
clone size: NA
V gene: TRBV9
CDR3 protein: CASSVLDSNNSPLHF
CDR3 DNA: TGTGCCAGCAGCGTACTAGACTCTAATAATTCACCCCTCCACTTT

D gene: NA
J gene: TRBJ2-2
clone size: NA
V gene: TRBV4-2
CDR3 protein: CASSQGAGPGELFF
CDR3 DNA: TGTGCCAGCAGCCAAGGGGCAGGGCCCGGGGAGCTGTTTTTT

D gene: NA
J gene: TRBJ1-2
clone size: NA
V gene: TRBV4-1
CDR3 protein: CASSQFFRDITYGYTF
CDR3 DNA: TGCGCCAGCAGCCAGTTTTTCCGGGACATTACTTATGGCTACACCTTC

D gene: NA
J gene: TRBJ1-5
clone size: few
V gene: TRBV11-2
CDR3 protein: CASSAMGGSNQPQHF
CDR3 DNA: TGTGCCAGCAGCGCCATGGGAGGTTCTAATCAGCCCCAGCATTTT

D gene: NA
J gene: TRBJ2-5
clone size: NA
V gene: TRBV6-5
CDR3 protein: CASSPAFTSSETQYF
CDR3 DNA: TGTGCCAGCAGTCCCGCTTTTACTAGTTCGGAGACCCAGTACTTC

D gene: TRBD1
J gene: TRBJ2-1
clone size: NA
V gene: TRBV2
CDR3 protein: CASSGQGGNNEQFF
CDR3 DNA: TGTGCCAGCAGTGGACAGGGGGGCAACAATGAGCAGTTCTTC

D gene: NA
J gene: TRBJ1-1
clone size: NA
V gene: TRBV7-2
CDR3 protein: CAVPGTEAFF
CDR3 DNA: TGTGCCGTCCCAGGCACTGAAGCTTTCTTT

D gene: NA
J gene: TRBJ2-7
clone size: once
V gene: TRBV12-5
CDR3 protein: CASGLAAGQSEQYF
CDR3 DNA: TGTGCTAGTGGTTTGGCGGCCGGACAGTCCGAGCAGTACTTC

D gene: TRBD2
J gene: TRBJ2-3
clone size: NA
V gene: TRBV9
CDR3 protein: CASSPRSSGGADTQYF
CDR3 DNA: TGTGCCAGCAGCCCTAGGTCTAGCGGGGGGGCAGATACGCAGTATTTT

D gene: TRBD2
J gene: TRBJ2-1
clone size: once
V gene: TRBV7-9
CDR3 protein: CASSLAIAGEINEQFF
CDR3 DNA: TGTGCCAGCAGCTTGGCGATTGCGGGAGAGATCAATGAGCAGTTCTTC

D gene: NA
J gene: TRBJ2-2
clone size: NA
V gene: TRBV7-7
CDR3 protein: CASSPQLRGTGELFF
CDR3 DNA: TGTGCCAGCAGCCCACAACTCCGAGGCACCGGGGAGCTGTTTTTT

D gene: TRBD1
J gene: TRBJ2-2
clone size: NA
V gene: TRBV5-6
CDR3 protein: CASSHGQGAHTGELFF
CDR3 DNA: TGTGCCAGCAGCCATGGACAGGGGGCGCACACCGGGGAGCTGTTTTTT

D gene: TRBD2
J gene: TRBJ2-1
clone size: NA
V gene: TRBV5-1
CDR3 protein: CASSLPPSGRAFNEQFF
CDR3 DNA: TGCGCCAGCAGCTTGCCTCCTAGCGGGAGGGCGTTCAATGAGCAGTTCTTC

D gene: NA
J gene: TRBJ2-2
clone size: NA
V gene: TRBV2
CDR3 protein: CASSLQGAGTGELFF
CDR3 DNA: TGTGCCAGCAGTCTACAGGGAGCGGGGACCGGGGAGCTGTTTTTT

D gene: NA
J gene: TRBJ2-7
clone size: NA
V gene: TRBV5-6
CDR3 protein: CASSLVWGEDEQYF
CDR3 DNA: TGTGCCAGCAGCTTGGTCTGGGGGGAGGACGAGCAGTACTTC

D gene: TRBD1
J gene: TRBJ2-5
clone size: NA
V gene: TRBV5-1
CDR3 protein: CASTTTGAFQETQYF
CDR3 DNA: TGCGCCAGCACTACCACAGGGGCGTTTCAAGAGACCCAGTACTTC

D gene: NA
J gene: TRBJ2-4
clone size: NA
V gene: TRBV18
CDR3 protein: CASSPKQRQKNIQYF
CDR3 DNA: TGTGCCAGCTCACCAAAACAACGACAGAAAAACATTCAGTACTTC

D gene: TRBD2
J gene: TRBJ2-3
clone size: NA
V gene: TRBV7-2
CDR3 protein: CASSLTQREGPTDTQYF
CDR3 DNA: TGTGCCAGCAGCTTAACTCAGCGGGAGGGCCCCACAGATACGCAGTATTTT

D gene: TRBD1
J gene: TRBJ1-6
clone size: NA
V gene: TRBV5-4
CDR3 protein: CASSFTGTGVEPYNSPLHF
CDR3 DNA: TGTGCCAGCAGCTTCACCGGGACAGGGGTAGAACCCTATAATTCACCCCTCCACTTT

D gene: TRBD1
J gene: TRBJ2-7
clone size: NA
V gene: TRBV30
CDR3 protein: CAWSVRGTGDFGEQYF
CDR3 DNA: TGTGCCTGGAGTGTACGCGGGACAGGGGACTTTGGGGAGCAGTACTTC

D gene: NA
J gene: TRBJ1-1
clone size: NA
V gene: TRBV12-5
CDR3 protein: CASGLAGREAFF
CDR3 DNA: TGTGCTAGTGGTTTGGCAGGGAGGGAAGCTTTCTTT

D gene: TRBD1
J gene: TRBJ2-7
clone size: NA
V gene: TRBV18
CDR3 protein: CASSFRPRPTGQAYEQYF
CDR3 DNA: TGTGCCAGCTCATTCAGGCCCCGTCCGACAGGGCAAGCCTACGAGCAGTACTTC

D gene: NA
J gene: TRBJ1-3
clone size: NA
V gene: TRBV7-9
CDR3 protein: CASHRDLGGTTGNTIYF
CDR3 DNA: TGTGCCAGTCACCGGGATTTAGGAGGAACTACTGGAAACACCATATATTTT

D gene: TRBD1
J gene: TRBJ2-3
clone size: NA
V gene: TRBV5-1
CDR3 protein: CASSPRPPGQSTDTQYF
CDR3 DNA: TGCGCCAGCAGCCCCAGACCCCCGGGACAGAGCACAGATACGCAGTATTTT

D gene: TRBD2
J gene: TRBJ2-1
clone size: NA
V gene: TRBV6-1
CDR3 protein: CASSGETSGRSSYNEQFF
CDR3 DNA: TGTGCCAGCAGTGGAGAAACTAGCGGGAGGAGCTCCTACAATGAGCAGTTCTTC

D gene: NA
J gene: TRBJ2-2
clone size: NA
V gene: TRBV7-9
CDR3 protein: CASSSGTNTGELFF
CDR3 DNA: TGTGCCAGCAGCTCCGGGACTAACACCGGGGAGCTGTTTTTT

D gene: TRBD2
J gene: TRBJ2-1
clone size: few
V gene: TRBV6-1
CDR3 protein: CASSGGLAGGRSSYNEQFF
CDR3 DNA: TGTGCCAGCAGTGGGGGACTAGCGGGAGGGCGTAGCTCCTACAATGAGCAGTTCTTC

D gene: TRBD2
J gene: TRBJ2-7
clone size: NA
V gene: TRBV4-2
CDR3 protein: CASSAQREGLYEQYF
CDR3 DNA: TGTGCCAGCAGCGCACAGCGGGAGGGCCTGTACGAGCAGTACTTC

D gene: NA
J gene: TRBJ2-2
clone size: NA
V gene: TRBV4-1
CDR3 protein: CASSQESGITGELFF
CDR3 DNA: TGCGCCAGCAGCCAAGAGTCGGGGATCACCGGGGAGCTGTTTTTT

D gene: NA
J gene: TRBJ1-4
clone size: NA
V gene: TRBV30
CDR3 protein: CAWSVGVSASNEKLFF
CDR3 DNA: TGTGCCTGGAGTGTAGGGGTATCTGCGTCGAATGAAAAACTGTTTTTT

D gene: TRBD1
J gene: TRBJ2-7
clone size: NA
V gene: TRBV19
CDR3 protein: CASSIGDWTGSYEQYF
CDR3 DNA: TGTGCCAGTAGTATAGGAGACTGGACAGGTTCCTACGAGCAGTACTTC

D gene: TRBD1
J gene: TRBJ2-7
clone size: NA
V gene: TRBV5-1
CDR3 protein: CASSQSGQRYEQYF
CDR3 DNA: TGCGCCAGCAGCCAATCGGGACAGCGCTACGAGCAGTACTTC

D gene: TRBD1
J gene: TRBJ2-7
clone size: NA
V gene: TRBV25-1
CDR3 protein: CASSEPGQGRYEQYF
CDR3 DNA: TGTGCCAGCAGTGAACCGGGACAGGGTCGCTACGAGCAGTACTTC

D gene: NA
J gene: TRBJ2-1
clone size: NA
V gene: TRBV7-9
CDR3 protein: CASSTVSSASSVEQFF
CDR3 DNA: TGTGCCAGCAGCACCGTATCTAGCGCATCCAGTGTTGAGCAGTTCTTC

D gene: NA
J gene: TRBJ1-3
clone size: NA
V gene: TRBV15
CDR3 protein: CATSRDWGGPGNTIYF
CDR3 DNA: TGTGCCACCAGCAGAGATTGGGGGGGACCTGGAAACACCATATATTTT

D gene: NA
J gene: TRBJ1-2
clone size: NA
V gene: TRBV5-1
CDR3 protein: CASSLGYRDNYGYTF
CDR3 DNA: TGCGCCAGCAGCTTGGGGTACAGGGACAACTATGGCTACACCTTC

D gene: TRBD1
J gene: TRBJ1-5
clone size: NA
V gene: TRBV18
CDR3 protein: CASSYGTGGNQPQHF
CDR3 DNA: TGTGCCAGCTCATACGGGACAGGGGGAAATCAGCCCCAGCATTTT